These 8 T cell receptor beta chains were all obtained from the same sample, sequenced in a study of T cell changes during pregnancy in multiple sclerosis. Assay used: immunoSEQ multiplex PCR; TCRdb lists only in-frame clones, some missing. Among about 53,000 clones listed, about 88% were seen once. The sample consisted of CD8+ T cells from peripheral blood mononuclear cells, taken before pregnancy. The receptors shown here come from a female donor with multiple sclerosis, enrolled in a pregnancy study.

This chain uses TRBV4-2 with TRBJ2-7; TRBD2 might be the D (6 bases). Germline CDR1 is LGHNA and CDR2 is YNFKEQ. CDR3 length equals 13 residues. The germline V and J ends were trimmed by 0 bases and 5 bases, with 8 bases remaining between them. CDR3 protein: CASSQDWGDEQYF. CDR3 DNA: TGTGCCAGCAGCCAAGACTGGGGGGACGAGCAGTACTTC.

CDR3 protein: CASSPGTSRQETQYF. Here the CDR3 DNA reads TGTGCCAGCAGCCCCGGGACTAGCAGACAAGAGACCCAGTACTTC. This chain uses TRBV11-3 with TRBJ2-5; 9 bases align to TRBD2. Germline trimming cut 5 bases from V and 2 bases from J; bases unmatched to any gene: 6. The CDR3 runs 15 residues. Per the germline V gene, CDR1 is SGHNT and CDR2 is YENEEA.

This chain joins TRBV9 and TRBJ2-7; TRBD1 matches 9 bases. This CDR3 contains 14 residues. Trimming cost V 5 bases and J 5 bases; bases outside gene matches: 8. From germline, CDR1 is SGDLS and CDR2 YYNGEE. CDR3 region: CASSRSGTGNEQYF. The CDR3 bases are TGTGCCAGCAGTCGCTCCGGGACAGGGAACGAGCAGTACTTC.

In DNA, the CDR3 is TGTGCCAGCACCGGGGGACCCCGTGGGCCACAGTTCTTC. This translates into CASTGGPRGPQFF. The J gene is TRBJ2-1, the V gene TRBV14, with D perhaps TRBD2 (6 bases). V gave up 7 bases and J gave up 13 bases, with 20 bases separating them. The CDR3 runs 13 residues. In germline, CDR1 is SGHDN, CDR2 FVKESK.

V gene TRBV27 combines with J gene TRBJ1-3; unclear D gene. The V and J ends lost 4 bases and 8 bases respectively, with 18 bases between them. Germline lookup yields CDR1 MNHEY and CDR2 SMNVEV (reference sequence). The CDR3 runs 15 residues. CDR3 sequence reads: CASSSQVQPLDTIYF. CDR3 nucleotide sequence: TGTGCCAGCAGTTCGCAGGTCCAACCCTTGGACACCATATATTTT.

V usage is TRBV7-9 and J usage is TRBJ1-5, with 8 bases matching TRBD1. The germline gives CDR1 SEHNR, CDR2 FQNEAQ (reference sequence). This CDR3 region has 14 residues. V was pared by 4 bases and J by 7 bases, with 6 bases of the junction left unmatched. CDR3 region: CASSSGQGRQPQHF. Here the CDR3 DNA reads TGTGCCAGCAGCTCAGGACAGGGCAGACAGCCCCAGCATTTT.

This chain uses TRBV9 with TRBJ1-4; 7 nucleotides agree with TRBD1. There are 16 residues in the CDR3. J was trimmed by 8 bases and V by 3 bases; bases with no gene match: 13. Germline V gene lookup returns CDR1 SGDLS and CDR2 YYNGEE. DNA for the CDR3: TGTGCCAGCAGCGCGAGACAGGGCCAGGGGGTAGAAAAACTGTTTTTT. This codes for CASSARQGQGVEKLFF.

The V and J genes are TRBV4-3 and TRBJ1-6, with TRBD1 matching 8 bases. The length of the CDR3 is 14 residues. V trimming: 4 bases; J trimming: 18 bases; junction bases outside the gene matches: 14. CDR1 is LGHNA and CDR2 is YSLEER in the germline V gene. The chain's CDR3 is CASSPDAGTGGSHF. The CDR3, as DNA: TGCGCCAGCAGCCCGGACGCCGGGACAGGTGGATCCCACTTT.